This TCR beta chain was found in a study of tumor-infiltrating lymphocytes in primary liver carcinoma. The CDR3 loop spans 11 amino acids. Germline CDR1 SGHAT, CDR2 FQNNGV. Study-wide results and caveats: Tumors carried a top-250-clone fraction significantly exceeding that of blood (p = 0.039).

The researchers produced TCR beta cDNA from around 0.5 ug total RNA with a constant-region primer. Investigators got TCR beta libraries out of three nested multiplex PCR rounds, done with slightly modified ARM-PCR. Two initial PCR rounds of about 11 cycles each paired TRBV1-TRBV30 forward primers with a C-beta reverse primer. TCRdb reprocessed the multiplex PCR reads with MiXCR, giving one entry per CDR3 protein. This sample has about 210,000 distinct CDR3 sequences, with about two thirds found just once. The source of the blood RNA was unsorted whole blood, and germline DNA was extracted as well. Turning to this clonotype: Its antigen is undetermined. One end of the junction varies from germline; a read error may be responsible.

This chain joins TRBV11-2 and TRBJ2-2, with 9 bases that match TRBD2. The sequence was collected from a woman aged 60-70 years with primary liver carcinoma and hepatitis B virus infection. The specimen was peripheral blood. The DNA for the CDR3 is TGTGCCAGCACCCCTAGCGGGGAGCCGTTTTTT. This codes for CASTPSGEPFF.